This section outlines one T cell receptor (beta chain) sequence together with its context. The data stem from a study of T cells in Graves' hyperthyroidism and ophthalmopathy. The CDR3 runs 13 residues. The J segment lost 6 bases and the V segment lost 8 bases, leaving 7 bases of the junction unmatched. From germline, CDR1 is PRHDT and CDR2 FYEKMQ (reference sequence). Fresh 10 ml peripheral blood yielded PBMCs. Authors of the study amplified TCR beta CDR3 regions from RNA transcripts. The TCR CDR3 was amplified in a first-round RT-PCR using the HTBI primer set. A single record per CDR3 protein comes from TCRdb applying MiXCR to the multiplex PCR reads. The table records roughly 290,000 distinct CDR3 sequences, over 15% of them present only once.

The material sequenced was blood. The chain recombines TRBV13 with TRBJ2-7, with 10 bases aligning to TRBD1. The receptor was derived from a woman aged 55-69 years with Graves' ophthalmopathy. The CDR3 DNA reads as TGTGCCAGCGGGGACAGGGGCTACGGCGAGCAGTACTTC. This sequence encodes CASGDRGYGEQYF.